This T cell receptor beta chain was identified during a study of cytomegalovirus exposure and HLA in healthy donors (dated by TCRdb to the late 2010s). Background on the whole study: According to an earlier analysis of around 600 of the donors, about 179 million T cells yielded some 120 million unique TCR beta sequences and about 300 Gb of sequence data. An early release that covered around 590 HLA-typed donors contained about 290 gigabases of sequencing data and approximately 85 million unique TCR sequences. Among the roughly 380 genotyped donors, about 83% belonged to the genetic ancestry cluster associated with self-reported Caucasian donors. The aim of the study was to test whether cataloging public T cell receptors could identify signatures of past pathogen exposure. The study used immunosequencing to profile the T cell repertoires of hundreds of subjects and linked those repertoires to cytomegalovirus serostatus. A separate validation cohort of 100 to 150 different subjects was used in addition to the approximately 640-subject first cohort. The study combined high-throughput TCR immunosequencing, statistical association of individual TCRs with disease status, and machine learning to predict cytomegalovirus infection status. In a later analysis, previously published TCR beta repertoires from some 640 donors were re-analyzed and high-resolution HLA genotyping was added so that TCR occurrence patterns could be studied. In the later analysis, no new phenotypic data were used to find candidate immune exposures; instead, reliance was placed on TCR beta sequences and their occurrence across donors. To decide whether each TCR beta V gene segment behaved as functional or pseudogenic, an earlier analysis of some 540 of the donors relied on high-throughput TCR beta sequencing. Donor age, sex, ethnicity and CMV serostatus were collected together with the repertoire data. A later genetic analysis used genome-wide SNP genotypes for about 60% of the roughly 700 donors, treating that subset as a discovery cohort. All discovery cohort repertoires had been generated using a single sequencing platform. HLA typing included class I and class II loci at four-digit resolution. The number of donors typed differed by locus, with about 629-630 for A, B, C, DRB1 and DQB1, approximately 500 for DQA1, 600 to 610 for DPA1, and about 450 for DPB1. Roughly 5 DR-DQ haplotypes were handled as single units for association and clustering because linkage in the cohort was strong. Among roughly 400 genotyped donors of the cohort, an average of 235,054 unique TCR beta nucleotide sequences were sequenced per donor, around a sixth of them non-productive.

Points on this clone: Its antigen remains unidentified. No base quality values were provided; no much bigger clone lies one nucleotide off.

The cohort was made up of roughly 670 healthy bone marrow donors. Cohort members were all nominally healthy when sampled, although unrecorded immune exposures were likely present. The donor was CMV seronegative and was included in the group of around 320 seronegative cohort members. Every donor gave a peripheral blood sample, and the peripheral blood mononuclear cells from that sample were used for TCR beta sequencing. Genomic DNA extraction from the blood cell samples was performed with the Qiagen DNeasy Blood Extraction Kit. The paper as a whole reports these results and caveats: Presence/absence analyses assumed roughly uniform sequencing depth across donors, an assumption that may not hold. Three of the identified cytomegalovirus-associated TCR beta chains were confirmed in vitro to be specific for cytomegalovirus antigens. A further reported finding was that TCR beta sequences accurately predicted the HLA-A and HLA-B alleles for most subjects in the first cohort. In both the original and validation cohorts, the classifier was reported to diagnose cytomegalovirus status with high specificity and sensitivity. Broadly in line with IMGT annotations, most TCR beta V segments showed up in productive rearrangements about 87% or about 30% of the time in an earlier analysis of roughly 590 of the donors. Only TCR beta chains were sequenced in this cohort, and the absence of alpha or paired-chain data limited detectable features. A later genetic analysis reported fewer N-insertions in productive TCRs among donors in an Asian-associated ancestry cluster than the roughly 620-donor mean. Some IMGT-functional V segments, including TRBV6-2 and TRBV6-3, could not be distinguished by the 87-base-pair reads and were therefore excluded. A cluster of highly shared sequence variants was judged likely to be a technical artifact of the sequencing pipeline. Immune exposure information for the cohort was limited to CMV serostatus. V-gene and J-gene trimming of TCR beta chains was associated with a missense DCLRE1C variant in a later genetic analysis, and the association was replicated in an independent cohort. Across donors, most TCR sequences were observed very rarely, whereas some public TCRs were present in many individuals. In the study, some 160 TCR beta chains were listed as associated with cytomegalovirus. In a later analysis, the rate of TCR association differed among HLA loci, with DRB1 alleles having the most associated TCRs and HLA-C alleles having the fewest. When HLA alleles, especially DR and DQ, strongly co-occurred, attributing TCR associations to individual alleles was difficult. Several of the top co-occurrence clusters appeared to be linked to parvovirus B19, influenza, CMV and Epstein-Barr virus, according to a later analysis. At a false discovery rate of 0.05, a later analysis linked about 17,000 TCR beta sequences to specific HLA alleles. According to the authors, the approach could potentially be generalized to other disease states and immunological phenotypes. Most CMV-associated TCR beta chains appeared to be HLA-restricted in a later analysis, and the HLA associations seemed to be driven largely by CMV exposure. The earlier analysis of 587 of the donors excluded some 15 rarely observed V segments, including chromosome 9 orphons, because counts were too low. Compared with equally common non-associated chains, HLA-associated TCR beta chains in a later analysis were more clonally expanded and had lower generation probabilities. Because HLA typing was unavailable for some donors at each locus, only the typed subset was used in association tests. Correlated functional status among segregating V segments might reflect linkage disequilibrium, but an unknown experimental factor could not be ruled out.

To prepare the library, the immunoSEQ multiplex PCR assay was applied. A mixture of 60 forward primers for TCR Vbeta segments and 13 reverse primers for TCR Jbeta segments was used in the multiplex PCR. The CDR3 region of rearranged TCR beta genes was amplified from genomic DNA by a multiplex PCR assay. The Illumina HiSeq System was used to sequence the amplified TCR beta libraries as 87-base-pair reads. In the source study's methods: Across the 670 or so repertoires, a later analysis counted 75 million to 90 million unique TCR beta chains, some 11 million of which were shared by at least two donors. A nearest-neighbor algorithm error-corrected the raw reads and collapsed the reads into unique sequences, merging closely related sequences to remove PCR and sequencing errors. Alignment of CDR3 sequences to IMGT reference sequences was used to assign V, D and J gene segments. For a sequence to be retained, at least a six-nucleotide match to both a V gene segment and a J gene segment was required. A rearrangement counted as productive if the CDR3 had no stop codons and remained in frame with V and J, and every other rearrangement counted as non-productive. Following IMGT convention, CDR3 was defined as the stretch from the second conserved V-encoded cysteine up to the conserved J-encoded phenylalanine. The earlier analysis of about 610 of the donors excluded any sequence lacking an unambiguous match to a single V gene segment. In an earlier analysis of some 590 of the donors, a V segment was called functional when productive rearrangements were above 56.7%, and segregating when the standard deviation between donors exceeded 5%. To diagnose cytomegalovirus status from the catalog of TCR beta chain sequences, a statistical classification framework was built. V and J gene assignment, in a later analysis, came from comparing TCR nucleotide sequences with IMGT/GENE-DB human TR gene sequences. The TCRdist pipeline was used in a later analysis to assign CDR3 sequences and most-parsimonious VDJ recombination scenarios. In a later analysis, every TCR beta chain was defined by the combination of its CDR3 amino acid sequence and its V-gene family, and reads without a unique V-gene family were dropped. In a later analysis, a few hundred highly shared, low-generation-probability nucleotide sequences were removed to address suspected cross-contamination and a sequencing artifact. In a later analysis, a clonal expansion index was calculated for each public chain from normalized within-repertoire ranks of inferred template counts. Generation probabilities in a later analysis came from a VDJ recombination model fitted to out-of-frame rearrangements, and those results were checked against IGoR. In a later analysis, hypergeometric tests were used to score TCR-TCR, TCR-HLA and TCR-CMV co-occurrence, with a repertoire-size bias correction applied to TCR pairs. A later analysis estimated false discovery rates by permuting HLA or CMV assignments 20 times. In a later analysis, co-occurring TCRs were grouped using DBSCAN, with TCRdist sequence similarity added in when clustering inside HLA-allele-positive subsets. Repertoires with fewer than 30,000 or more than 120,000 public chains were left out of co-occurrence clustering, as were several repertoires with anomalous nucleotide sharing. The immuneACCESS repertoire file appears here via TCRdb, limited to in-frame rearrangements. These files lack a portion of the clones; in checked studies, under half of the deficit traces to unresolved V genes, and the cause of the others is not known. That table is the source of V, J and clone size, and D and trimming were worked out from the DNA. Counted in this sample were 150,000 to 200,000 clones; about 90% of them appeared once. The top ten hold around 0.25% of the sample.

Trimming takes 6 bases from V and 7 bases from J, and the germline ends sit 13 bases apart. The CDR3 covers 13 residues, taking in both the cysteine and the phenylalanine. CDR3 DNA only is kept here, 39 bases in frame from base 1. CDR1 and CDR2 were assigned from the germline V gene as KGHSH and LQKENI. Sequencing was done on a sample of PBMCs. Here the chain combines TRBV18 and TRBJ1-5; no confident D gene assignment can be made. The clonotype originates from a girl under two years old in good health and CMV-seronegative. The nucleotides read TGTGCCAGCTCTAACGCCCGGGGACAGCCCCAGCATTTT. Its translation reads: CASSNARGQPQHF.